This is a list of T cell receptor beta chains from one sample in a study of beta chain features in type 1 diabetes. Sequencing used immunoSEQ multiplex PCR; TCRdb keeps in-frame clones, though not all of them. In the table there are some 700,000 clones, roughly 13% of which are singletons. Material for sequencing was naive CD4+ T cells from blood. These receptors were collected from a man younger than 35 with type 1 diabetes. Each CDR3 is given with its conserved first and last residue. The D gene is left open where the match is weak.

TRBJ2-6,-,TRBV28,CASSSPGLGANVLTF
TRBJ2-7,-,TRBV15,CATSRGAPGINEQYF
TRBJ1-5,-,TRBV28,CASSKTGTSNQPQHF
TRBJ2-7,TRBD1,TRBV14,CASSLLTGPYEQYF
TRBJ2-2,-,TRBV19,CASSRDTGELFF
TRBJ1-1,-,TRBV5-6,CASSLDPSTEAFF
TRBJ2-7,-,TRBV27,CASSPQTGTYEQYF
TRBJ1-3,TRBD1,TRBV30,CAWGTGGTIYF
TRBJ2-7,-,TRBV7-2,CASSTYRPTYEQYF
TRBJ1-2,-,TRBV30,CAWSSGYYGYTF
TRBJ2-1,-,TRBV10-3,CAISRTVDNEQFF
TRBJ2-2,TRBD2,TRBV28,CASPGGETNTGELFF
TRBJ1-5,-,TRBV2,CASRRVEQPQHF
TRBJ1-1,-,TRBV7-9,CASSGSATEAFF
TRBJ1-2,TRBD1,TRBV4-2,CASSQDMEQGLAGYTF
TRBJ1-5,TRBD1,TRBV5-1,CASSPGQGGQPQHF
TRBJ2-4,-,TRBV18,CASSPGATKNIQYF
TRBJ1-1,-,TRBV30,CSVELNTEAFF
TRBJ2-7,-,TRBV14,CASSQGLFWTYEQYF
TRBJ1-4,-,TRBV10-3,CAISYNRENEKLFF
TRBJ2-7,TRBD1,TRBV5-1,CASSLDRGPNEQYF
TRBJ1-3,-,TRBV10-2,CASSSATPSGNTIYF
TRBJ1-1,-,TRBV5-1,CASSIDGGEAFF
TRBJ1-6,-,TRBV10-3,CAIRDLGESPLHF
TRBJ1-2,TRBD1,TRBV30,CACHGQAVTF
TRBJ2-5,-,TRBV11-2,CASSLGSQETQYF
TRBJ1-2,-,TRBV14,CASSQVTGVYGYTF
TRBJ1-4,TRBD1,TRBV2,CASSVEGAGEKLFF
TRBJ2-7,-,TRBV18,CASSPLAQYEQYF
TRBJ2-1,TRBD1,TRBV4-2,CASSHDRGPYNEQFF
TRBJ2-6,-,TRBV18,CASSPSGSGANVLTF
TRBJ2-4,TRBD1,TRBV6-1,CASSEALGTGVDIQYF
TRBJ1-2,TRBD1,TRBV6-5,CASRQGSNYGYTF
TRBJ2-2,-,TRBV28,CASRTGARGAGELFF
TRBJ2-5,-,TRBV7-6,CASSLRVQETQYF
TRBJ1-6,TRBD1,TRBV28,CASSSGQVDSPLHF
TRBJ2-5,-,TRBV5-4,CASSLVRAQETQYF
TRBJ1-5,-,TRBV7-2,CASSLGQASNQPQHF
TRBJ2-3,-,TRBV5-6,CASKTGDTQYF
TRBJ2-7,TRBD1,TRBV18,CASSPGQGISYEQYF
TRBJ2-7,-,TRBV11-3,CASSLDRGRYEQYF
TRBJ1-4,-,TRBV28,CASGQANEKLFF
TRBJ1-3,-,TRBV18,CASSPTDAGNTIYF
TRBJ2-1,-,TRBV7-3,CASSSGQWGNEQFF
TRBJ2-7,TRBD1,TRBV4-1,CASSQDTGTGSYEQYF
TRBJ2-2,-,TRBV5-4,CASIGTTGELFF
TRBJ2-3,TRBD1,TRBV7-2,CASSLAGQGGTDTQYF
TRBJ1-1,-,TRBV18,CASSPPGEGRAFF
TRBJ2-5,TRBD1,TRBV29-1,CSAETGLETQYF
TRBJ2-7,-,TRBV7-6,CASSLEGSSYEQYF
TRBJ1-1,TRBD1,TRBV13,CASMGQDRAEAFF
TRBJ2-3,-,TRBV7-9,CASSLAPGSTDTQYF
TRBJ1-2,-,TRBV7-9,CASSSDPSNYGYTF
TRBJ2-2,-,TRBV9,CASSVGMGQGTGELFF
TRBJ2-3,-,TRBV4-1,CASSRGTPDTQYF
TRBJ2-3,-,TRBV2,CASRQGSTDTQYF
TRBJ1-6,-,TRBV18,CASSSYNSPLHF
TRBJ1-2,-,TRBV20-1,CSAYTERGYTF
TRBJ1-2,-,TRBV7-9,CASSLSRAPNYGYTF